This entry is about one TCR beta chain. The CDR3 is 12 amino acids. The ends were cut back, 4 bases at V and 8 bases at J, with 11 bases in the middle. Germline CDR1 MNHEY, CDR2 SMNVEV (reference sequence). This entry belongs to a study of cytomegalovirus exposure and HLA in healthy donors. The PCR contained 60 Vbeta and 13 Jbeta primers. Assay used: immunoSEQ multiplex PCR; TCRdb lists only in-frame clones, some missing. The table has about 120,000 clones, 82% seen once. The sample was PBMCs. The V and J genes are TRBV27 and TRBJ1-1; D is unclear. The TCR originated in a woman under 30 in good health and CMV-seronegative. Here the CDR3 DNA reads TGTGCCAGCAGTTGGAGGGCGGGGGAAGCTTTCTTT. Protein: CASSWRAGEAFF.